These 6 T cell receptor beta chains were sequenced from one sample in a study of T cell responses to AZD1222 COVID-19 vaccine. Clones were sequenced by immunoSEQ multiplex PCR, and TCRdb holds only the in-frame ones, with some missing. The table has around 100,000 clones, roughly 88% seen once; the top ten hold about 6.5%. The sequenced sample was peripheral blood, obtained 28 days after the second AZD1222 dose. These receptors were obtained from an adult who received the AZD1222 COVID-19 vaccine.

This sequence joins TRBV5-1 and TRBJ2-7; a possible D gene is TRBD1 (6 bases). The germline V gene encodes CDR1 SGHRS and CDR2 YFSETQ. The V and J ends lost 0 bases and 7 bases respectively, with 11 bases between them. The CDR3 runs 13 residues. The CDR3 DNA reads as TGCGCCAGCAGCTTGGGGGACAAAGGTGAGCAGTACTTC. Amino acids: CASSLGDKGEQYF.

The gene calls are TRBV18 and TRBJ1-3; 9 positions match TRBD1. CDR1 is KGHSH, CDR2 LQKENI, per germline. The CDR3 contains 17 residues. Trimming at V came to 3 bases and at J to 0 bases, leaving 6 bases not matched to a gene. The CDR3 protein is CASSPIGTGISGNTIYF. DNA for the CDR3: TGTGCCAGCTCACCTATCGGGACAGGGATCTCTGGAAACACCATATATTTT.

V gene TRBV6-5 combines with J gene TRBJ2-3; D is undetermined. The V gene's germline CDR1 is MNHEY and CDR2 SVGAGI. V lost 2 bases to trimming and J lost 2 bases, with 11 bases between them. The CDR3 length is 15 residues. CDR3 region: CASSYNQATTDTQYF. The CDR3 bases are TGTGCCAGCAGTTACAATCAGGCTACCACAGATACGCAGTATTTT.

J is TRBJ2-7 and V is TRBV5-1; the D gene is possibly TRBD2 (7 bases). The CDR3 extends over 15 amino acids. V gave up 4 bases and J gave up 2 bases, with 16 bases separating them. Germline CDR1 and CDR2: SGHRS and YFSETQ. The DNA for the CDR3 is TGCGCCAGCAGCGAGCGCGGGGGCTCCACCTACGAGCAGTACTTC. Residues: CASSERGGSTYEQYF.

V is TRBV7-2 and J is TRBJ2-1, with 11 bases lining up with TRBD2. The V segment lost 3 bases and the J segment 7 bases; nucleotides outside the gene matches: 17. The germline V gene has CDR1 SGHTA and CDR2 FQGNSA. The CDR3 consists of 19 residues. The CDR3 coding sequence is TGTGCCAGCAGCTTCTTCTGGAGTAGCGGGGGGGCCATCGTGAATGAGCAGTTCTTC. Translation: CASSFFWSSGGAIVNEQFF.

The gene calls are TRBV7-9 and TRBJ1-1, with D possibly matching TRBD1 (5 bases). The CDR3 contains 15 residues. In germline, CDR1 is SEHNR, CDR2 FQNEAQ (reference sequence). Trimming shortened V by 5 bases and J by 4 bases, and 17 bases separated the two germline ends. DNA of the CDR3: TGTGCCAGCAGCCCCCCAGGCGGCAGGGTCACTGAAGCTTTCTTT. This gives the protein CASSPPGGRVTEAFF.